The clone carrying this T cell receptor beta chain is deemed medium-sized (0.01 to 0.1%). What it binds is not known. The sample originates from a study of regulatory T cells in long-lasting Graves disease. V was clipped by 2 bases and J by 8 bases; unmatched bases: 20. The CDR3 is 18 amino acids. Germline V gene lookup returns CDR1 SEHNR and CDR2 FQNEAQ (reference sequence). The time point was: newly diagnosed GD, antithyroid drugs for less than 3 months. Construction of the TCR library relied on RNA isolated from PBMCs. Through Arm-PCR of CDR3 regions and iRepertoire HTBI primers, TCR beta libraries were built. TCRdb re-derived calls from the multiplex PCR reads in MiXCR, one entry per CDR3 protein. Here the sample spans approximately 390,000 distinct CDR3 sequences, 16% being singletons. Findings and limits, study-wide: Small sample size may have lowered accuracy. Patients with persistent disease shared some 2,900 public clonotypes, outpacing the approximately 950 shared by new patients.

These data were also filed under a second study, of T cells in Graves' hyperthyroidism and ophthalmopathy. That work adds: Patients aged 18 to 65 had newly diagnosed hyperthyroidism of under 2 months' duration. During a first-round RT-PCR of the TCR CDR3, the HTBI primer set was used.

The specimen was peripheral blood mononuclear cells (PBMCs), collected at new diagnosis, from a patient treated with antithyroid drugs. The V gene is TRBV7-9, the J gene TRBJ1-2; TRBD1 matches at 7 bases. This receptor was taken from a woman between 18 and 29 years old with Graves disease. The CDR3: CASSLPKGLRGKGEGYTF. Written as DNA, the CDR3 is TGTGCCAGCAGCTTACCAAAAGGGCTCAGGGGGAAAGGGGAAGGCTACACCTTC.